This T cell receptor beta chain was observed in a study of blood T cell repertoires in COVID-19 (TCRdb year 2020). In the study overall: Samples from collaborators originated in the United States, Italy and Spain and spanned both the acute and convalescent phases of COVID-19. The prospective study material was composed of cDNA or gDNA derived from T cells, B-cell-depleted T cells, or PBMCs. Subjects who had been exposed to COVID-19, were actively infected with it, or had recovered from it provided the deeply sampled blood TCRbeta repertoires that made up the dataset. The repertoires were made available in a free public database intended to serve as a resource for research on the immune response to SARS-CoV-2. Samples came from the ongoing ImmuneRACE study (first 160 participants) plus 1,254 subjects from 6 global collaborators. A de-identified subject ID, COVID-19 status, age in years and sex were almost always included in the sample metadata. HLA class I and class II types, where available, came from metadata supplied by the sample provider rather than from assay-based typing. Study-level results and caveats: The quantity of clinical and demographic metadata differed by source and by participant and was supplied without curation.

Participants in the prospective study were aged about 18 to 95 years, lived in 24 United States geographic areas, and enrolled through a virtual design. To assign participants to cohorts, the prospective study relied on clinical history that participants themselves reported in a screening survey and a study questionnaire. Mobile phlebotomists in the prospective study collected whole blood, serum and a nasopharyngeal or oropharyngeal swab from every participant. Over a roughly 2-month period, participants in the prospective study had the option of providing additional blood draws and questionnaires. Before DNA extraction, blood samples from the prospective study were shipped at room temperature or frozen. TCRbeta CDR3 regions were amplified from genomic DNA by means of the immunoSEQ Assay, a bias-controlled multiplex PCR. The original methods were these. The number of nucleated cells in each sample was estimated from the amplification of reference gene primers within the assay. To quantify the absolute abundance of each unique TCRbeta CDR3 rearrangement, sequence reads were collapsed and filtered. For each sample, productive Simpson clonality was calculated as the square root of Simpson's diversity index over productive rearrangements. TCRdb obtained this table from immuneACCESS and retained in-frame rearrangements with V and J assigned. These tables miss some clones; where compared with another copy, unresolved V genes account for less than half of the shortfall, and the remainder is unexplained. The V and J calls and clone size were taken over from that table, and D and trimming were inferred from the DNA. This sample is represented by 300,000 to 500,000 clones; roughly 90% of them were singletons. The ten largest clones represent 0.9% to 1% of the sample.

This clone appeared once. The specificity of this receptor is unknown. Base quality data are lacking; no much larger clone is found one base away. This receptor was taken from a woman in her 30s with acute COVID-19. Sequenced material: PBMCs or T cells enriched from blood (not recorded which).

This receptor has the CDR3 CASSPRTGNGYTF. The sequence in DNA is TGTGCCAGCAGCCCCCGGACAGGGAATGGCTACACCTTC. The rearranged chain carries TRBV9 and TRBJ1-2, with TRBD1 identical over 8 junction bases. The CDR1 and CDR2 encoded by the germline V gene are SGDLS and YYNGEE. The germline V and J ends show losses of 4 bases and 6 bases respectively, and no gene match explains 5 bases of the junction. From cysteine to phenylalanine, the CDR3 is 13 amino acids long. The sequence is cut down to CDR3 DNA, 39 bases in frame from base 1.